This T cell receptor (beta chain) is drawn from a study of blood T cell repertoires in COVID-19 (dated by TCRdb to the early 2020s). Broadly, across the study: Collaborator samples came from the United States, Italy and Spain and covered acute and convalescent phases of COVID-19. The material from the prospective study consisted of cDNA or gDNA derived from T cells, B-cell-depleted T cells, or PBMCs. The dataset comprised deeply sampled blood TCRbeta repertoires from subjects exposed to, actively infected with, or recovered from COVID-19. The repertoires were released in a freely available public database intended as a resource for research on the immune response to SARS-CoV-2. Samples were obtained from the ongoing ImmuneRACE study (first 160 participants) and from about 1,300 subjects provided by 6 global collaborators. Nearly every sample came with metadata listing a de-identified subject ID, COVID-19 status, age in years and sex. Where available, HLA class I and class II types were taken from metadata supplied by the sample provider and were not determined by assay-based typing. Results and caveats for the whole study, not just this receptor: The quantity of clinical and demographic metadata differed by source and by participant and was supplied without curation.

V was cut back by 1 base and J by 1 base, leaving a gap of 8 bases between them. The cysteine opens and the phenylalanine closes a CDR3 of 15 amino acids. Left in the record is the CDR3 DNA by itself, 45 bases read in frame from the first base. CDR1 is given as LNHDA and CDR2 as SQIVND, both from the germline V gene (reference sequence). Whole blood was collected in K2EDTA tubes by collaborating institutions according to the institutions' own protocols. For TCRbeta analysis, collaborators shipped samples in one of three forms: frozen whole blood, isolated PBMCs, or DNA extracted from either of those sample types. TCRbeta CDR3 regions were amplified from genomic DNA using the immunoSEQ Assay, a bias-controlled multiplex PCR. In the authors' own workflow: The number of nucleated cells in each sample was estimated by amplification of reference gene primers within the assay. Sequence reads were collapsed and filtered to measure the absolute abundance of every unique TCRbeta CDR3 rearrangement. For each sample, productive Simpson clonality was calculated as the square root of Simpson's diversity index across productive rearrangements. As stored in TCRdb, this immuneACCESS dataset retains in-frame rearrangements with V and J assigned. A fraction of the clones does not appear; measured against another copy, unresolved V genes explain less than half of the discrepancy, and the remainder lacks a known reason. V and J calls and clone size come straight from that table; D and trimming were deduced from the DNA. The sample yields about 53,000 clones; around 84% were counted once. Approximately 12% of the sample lies in the top ten.

In the case of this clone: Its target antigen remains unknown. No per-base quality is available; no much larger clone lies one base away.

The rearrangement combines TRBV19 with TRBJ2-4; 5 matching bases give a weak D call of TRBD1. Material for sequencing was peripheral blood. The source is a man in his 70s with active COVID-19. The sequenced DNA: TGTGCCAGTAGTATAGTTGCAGGGGCCAAAAACATTCAGTACTTC. The resulting protein is CASSIVAGAKNIQYF.